This T cell receptor (beta chain) was identified in a study of response to subunit inactivated influenza vaccine. TCRdb processed the RT-PCR reads anew with MiXCR; each CDR3 protein has one entry. Here the sample spans about 520,000 distinct CDR3 sequences, over 9.5% being singletons. Points from the study as a whole: Authors suggested each seasonal flu vaccination may recruit only limited numbers of new T cells.

On this clonotype itself: Its target is unknown.

This CDR3 region has 17 residues. Per the germline V gene, CDR1 is MNHEY and CDR2 is SVGAGI. Trimming removed 0 bases from V and 8 bases from J; junction bases left unmatched: 13. This sample comprised PBMCs from blood, obtained 40 to 50 days after vaccination. The TCR comes from a man in his fifties who received an inactivated influenza vaccine. The J gene is TRBJ2-1, the V gene TRBV6-5, with 7 bases lining up with TRBD1. This CDR3 is CASSYSSTGAVGDEQFF. CDR3 bases: TGTGCCAGCAGTTACTCGAGCACAGGGGCTGTGGGCGATGAGCAGTTCTTC.